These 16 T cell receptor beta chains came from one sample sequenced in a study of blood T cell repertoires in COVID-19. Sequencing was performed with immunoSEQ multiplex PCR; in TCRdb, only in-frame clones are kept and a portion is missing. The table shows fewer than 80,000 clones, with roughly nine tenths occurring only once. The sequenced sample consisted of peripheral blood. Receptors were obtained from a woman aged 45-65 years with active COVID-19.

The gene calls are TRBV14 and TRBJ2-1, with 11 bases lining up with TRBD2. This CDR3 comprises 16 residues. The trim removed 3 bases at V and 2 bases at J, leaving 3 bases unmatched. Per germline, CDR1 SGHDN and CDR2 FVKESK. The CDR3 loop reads CASSHRLAGTYNEQFF. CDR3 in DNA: TGTGCCAGCAGCCACAGACTAGCGGGGACCTACAATGAGCAGTTCTTC.

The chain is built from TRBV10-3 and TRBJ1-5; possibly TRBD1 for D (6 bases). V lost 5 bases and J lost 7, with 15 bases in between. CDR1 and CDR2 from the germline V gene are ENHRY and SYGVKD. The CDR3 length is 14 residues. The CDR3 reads CAISITGPQQPQHF. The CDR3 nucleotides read TGTGCCATCAGTATAACAGGGCCTCAGCAGCCCCAGCATTTT.

DNA for the CDR3: TGTGCCAGTACCACGGGGAGGGGGACTAACAATGAGCAGTTCTTC. It yields the protein CASTTGRGTNNEQFF. The chain uses TRBV19 and TRBJ2-1; TRBD2 is a possible D gene (7 bases). The V end lost 7 bases, the J end lost 5 bases, and 18 bases lay between the germline ends. Looked up from germline, CDR1 is LNHDA and CDR2 is SQIVND (reference sequence). This CDR3 comprises 15 residues.

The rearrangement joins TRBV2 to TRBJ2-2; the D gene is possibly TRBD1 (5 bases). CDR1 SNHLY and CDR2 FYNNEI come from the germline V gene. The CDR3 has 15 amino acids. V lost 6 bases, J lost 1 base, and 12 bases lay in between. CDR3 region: CASRLTTVNTGELFF. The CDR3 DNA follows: TGTGCCAGCAGACTGACGACAGTGAACACCGGGGAGCTGTTTTTT.

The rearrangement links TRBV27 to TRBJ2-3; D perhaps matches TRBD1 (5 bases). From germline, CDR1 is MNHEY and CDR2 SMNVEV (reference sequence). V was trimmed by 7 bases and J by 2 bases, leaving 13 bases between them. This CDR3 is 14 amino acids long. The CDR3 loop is CASTGRQLTDTQYF. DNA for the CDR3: TGTGCCAGCACCGGGCGACAGCTCACAGATACGCAGTATTTT.

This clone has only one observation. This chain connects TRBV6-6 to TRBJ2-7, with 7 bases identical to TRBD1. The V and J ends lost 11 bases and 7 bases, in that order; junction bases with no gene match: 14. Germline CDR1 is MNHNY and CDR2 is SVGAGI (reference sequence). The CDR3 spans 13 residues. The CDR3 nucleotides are TGTGCCGGAAGCGAAAGGGGGCTGGGGGAGCAGTACTTC. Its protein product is CAGSERGLGEQYF.

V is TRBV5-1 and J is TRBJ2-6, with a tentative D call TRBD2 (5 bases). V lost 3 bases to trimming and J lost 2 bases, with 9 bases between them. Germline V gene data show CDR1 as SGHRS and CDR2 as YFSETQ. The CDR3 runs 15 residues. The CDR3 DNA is TGCGCCAGCAGCTCGCGAGGGACTGGGGCCAACGTCCTGACTTTC. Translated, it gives CASSSRGTGANVLTF. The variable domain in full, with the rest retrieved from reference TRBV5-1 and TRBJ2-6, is KAGVTQTPRYLIKTRGQQVTLSCSPISGHRSVSWYQQTPGQGLQFLFEYFSETQRNKGNFPGRFSGRQFSNSRSEMNVSTLELGDSALYLCASSSRGTGANVLTFGAGSRLTVL.

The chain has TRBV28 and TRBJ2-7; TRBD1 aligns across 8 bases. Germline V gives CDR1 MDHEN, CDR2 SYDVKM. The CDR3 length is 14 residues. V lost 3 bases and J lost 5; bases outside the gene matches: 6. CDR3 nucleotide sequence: TGTGCCAGCAGTTTCCAGGACAGGGATAACGAGCAGTACTTC. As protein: CASSFQDRDNEQYF.

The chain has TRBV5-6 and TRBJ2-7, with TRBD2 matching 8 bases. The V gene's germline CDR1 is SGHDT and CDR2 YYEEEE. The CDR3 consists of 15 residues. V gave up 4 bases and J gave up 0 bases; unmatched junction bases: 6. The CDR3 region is CASSLRLALSYEQYF. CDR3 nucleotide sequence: TGTGCCAGCAGCCTGCGACTAGCGCTCTCCTACGAGCAGTACTTC. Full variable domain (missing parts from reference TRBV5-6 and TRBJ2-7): DAGVTQSPTHLIKTRGQQVTLRCSPKSGHDTVSWYQQALGQGPQFIFQYYEEEERQRGNFPDRFSGHQFPNYSSELNVNALLLGDSALYLCASSLRLALSYEQYFGPGTRLTVT.

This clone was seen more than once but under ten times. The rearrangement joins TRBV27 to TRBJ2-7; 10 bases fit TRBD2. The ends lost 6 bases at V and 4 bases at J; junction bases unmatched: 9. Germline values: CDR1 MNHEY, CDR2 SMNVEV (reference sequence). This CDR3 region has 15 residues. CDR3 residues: CASRGGLAGEYEQYF. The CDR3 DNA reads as TGTGCCAGCAGGGGGGGGCTAGCGGGAGAATACGAGCAGTACTTC.

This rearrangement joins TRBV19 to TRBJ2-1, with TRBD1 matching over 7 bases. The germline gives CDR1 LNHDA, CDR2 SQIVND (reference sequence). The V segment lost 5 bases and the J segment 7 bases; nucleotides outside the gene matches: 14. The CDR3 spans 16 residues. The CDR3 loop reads CASSVTGEWPLNEQFF. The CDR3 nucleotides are TGTGCCAGTAGTGTTACAGGGGAGTGGCCTTTGAATGAGCAGTTCTTC.

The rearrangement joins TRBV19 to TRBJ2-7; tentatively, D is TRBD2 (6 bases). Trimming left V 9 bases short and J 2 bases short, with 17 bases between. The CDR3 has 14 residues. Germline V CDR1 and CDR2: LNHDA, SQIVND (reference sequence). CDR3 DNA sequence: TGTGCCAGCTACGCCGGGACTGGGGCCTACGAGCAGTACTTC. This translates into CASYAGTGAYEQYF.

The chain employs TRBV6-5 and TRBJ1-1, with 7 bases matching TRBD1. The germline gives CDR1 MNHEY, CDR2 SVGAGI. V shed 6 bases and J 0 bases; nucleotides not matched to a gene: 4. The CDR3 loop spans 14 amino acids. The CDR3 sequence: CASRDGTVNTEAFF. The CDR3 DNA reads TGTGCCAGCAGGGATGGGACAGTGAACACTGAAGCTTTCTTT.

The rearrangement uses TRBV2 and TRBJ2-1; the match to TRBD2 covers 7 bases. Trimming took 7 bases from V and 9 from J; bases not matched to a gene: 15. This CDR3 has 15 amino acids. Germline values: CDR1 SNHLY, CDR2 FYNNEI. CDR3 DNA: TGTGCCAGCAACGTTGCGGGCCCCTTAGCGGGTGAGCAGTTCTTC. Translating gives CASNVAGPLAGEQFF.

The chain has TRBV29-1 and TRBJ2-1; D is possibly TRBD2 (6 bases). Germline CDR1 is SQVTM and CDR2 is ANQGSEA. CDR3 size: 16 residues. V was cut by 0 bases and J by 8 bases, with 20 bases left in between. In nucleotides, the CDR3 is TGCAGCGTTGAAGATCCCGCCCAAGGCGGGGCGGATGAGCAGTTCTTC. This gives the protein CSVEDPAQGGADEQFF.

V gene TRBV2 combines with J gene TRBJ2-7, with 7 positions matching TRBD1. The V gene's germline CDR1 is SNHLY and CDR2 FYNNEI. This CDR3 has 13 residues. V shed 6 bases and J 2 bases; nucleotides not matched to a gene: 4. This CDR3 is CASRGGSTYEQYF. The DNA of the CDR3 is TGTGCCAGCAGAGGGGGCAGCACCTACGAGCAGTACTTC.